The entry that follows covers one T cell receptor beta chain sequence. Its antigen is not identified. This may come from a read error, since a much larger clone is one base off. The data are from a study of shared clonotypes between healthy human individuals. Overall study: Researchers drew samples from two women and three men aged 18 to 49. The study's findings and limits: Clonotypes shared by all four sorted-subset donors had higher generation probabilities than non-shared clonotypes.

V lost 3 bases to trimming and J lost 3 bases, with 7 bases between them. The CDR3 extends over 13 amino acids. From germline, CDR1 is SGHAT and CDR2 FQNNGV. The table came from immunoSEQ multiplex PCR; TCRdb's copy has only in-frame clones and leaves some out. Of 550,000 to 850,000 clones listed, approximately 79% are singletons. Partitioning of CD4+ cells yielded a CD45RA+ naive subset and a CD45RA-negative memory subset. This chain links TRBV11-2 with TRBJ2-3; perhaps TRBD2 as D (5 bases). The specimen sequenced was memory CD4+ T cells sorted from blood. Subset noted: CD45RA-negative fraction. The sequence was obtained from a woman younger than 45 in good health. The CDR3 DNA reads as TGTGCCAGCAGCTTGAGGGTAACAGATACGCAGTATTTT. Translation gives CASSLRVTDTQYF.